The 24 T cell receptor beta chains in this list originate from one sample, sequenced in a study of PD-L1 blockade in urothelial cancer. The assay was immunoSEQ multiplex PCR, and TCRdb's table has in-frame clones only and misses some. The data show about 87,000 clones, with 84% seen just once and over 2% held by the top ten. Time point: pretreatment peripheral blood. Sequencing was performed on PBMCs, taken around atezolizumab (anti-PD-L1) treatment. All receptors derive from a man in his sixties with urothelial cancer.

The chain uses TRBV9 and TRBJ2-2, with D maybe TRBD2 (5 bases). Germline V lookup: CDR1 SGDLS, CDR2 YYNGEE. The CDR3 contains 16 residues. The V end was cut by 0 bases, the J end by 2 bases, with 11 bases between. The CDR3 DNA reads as TGTGCCAGCAGCGTAGGCCAGCGGATAAACACCGGGGAGCTGTTTTTT. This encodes CASSVGQRINTGELFF.

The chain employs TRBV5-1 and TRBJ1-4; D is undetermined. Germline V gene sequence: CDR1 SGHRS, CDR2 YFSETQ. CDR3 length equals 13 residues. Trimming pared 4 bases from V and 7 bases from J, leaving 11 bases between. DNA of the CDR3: TGCGCCAGCAGCCCGGGTTCTTTTGAAAAACTGTTTTTT. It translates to CASSPGSFEKLFF.

The CDR3 reads CASSQDFSGNTIYF. CDR3 bases: TGTGCCAGCAGCCAAGACTTCTCTGGAAACACCATATATTTT. V is TRBV4-2 and J is TRBJ1-3; D is unresolved. This CDR3 contains 14 residues. Germline CDR1 and CDR2: LGHNA and YNFKEQ. The ends were cut back, 0 bases at V and 0 bases at J, with 3 bases in the middle.

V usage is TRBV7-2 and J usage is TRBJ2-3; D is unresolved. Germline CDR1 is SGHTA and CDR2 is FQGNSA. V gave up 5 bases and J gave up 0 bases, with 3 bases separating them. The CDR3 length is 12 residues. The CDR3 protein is CASSQSTDTQYF. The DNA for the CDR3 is TGTGCCAGCAGCCAAAGCACAGATACGCAGTATTTT.

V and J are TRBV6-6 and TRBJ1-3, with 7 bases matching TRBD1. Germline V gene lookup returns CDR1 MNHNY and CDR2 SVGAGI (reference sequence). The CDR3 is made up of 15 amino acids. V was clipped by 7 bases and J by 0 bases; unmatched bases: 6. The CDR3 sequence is CASTPRDSSGNTIYF. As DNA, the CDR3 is TGTGCCAGCACCCCCCGGGACAGCTCTGGAAACACCATATATTTT.

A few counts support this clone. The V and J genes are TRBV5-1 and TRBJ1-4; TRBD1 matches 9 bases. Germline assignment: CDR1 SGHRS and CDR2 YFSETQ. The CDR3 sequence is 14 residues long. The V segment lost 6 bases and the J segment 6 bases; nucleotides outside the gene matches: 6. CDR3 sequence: CASKRGTGYEKLFF. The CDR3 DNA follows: TGCGCCAGCAAACGGGGGACAGGGTATGAAAAACTGTTTTTT.

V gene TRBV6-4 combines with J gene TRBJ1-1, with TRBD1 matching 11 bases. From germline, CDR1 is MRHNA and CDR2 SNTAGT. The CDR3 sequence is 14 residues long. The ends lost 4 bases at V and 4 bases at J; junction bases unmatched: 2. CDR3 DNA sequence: TGTGCCAGCAGTGCCGGGACAGGGGGCACTGAAGCTTTCTTT. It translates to CASSAGTGGTEAFF.

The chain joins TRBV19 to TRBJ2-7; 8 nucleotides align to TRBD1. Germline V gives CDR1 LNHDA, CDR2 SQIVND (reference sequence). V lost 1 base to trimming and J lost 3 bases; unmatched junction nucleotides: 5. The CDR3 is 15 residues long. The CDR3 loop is CASSIVGTGDYEQYF. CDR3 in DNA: TGTGCCAGTAGTATAGTAGGGACAGGCGACTACGAGCAGTACTTC.

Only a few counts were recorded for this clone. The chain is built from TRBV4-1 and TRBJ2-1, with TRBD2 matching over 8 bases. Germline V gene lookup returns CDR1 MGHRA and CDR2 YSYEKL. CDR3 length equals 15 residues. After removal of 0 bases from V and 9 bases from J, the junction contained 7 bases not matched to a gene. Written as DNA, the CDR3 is TGCGCCAGCAGCCAAGATCGGGGGGGGCGGGGTGAGCAGTTCTTC. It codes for CASSQDRGGRGEQFF.

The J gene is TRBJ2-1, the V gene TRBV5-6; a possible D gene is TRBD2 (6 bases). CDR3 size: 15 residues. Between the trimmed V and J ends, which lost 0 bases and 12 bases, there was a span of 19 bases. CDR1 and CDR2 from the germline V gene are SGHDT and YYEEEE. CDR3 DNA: TGTGCCAGCAGCTTGGCGGCTATGGGAGGCGAACGGCAGTTCTTC. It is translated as CASSLAAMGGERQFF.

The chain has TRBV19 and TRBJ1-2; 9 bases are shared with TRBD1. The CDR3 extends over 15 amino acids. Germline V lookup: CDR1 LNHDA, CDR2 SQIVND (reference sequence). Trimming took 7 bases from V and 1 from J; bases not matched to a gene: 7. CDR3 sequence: CASTPPGQGNYGYTF. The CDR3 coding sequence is TGTGCCAGTACCCCACCGGGACAGGGTAACTATGGCTACACCTTC.

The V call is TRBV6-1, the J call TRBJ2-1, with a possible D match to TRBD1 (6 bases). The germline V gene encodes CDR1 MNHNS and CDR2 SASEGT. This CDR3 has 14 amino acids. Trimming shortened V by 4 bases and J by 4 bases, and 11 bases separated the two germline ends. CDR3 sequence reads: CASSVSQGYNEQFF. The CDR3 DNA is TGTGCCAGCAGTGTTAGCCAGGGGTACAATGAGCAGTTCTTC.

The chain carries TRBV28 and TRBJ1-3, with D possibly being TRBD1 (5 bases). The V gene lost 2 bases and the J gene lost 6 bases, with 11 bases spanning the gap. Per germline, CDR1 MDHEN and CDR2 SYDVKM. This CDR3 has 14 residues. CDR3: CASSLGREVNTIYF. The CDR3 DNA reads TGTGCCAGCAGTTTAGGCAGGGAGGTAAACACCATATATTTT.

The CDR3 loop is CASRGGVLNTEAFF. DNA for the CDR3: TGCGCCAGCCGGGGGGGGGTCTTGAACACTGAAGCTTTCTTT. The chain uses TRBV5-1 and TRBJ1-1; a weak D match, TRBD1 (5 bases). Germline CDR1 is SGHRS and CDR2 is YFSETQ. The CDR3 loop spans 14 amino acids. Trimming removed 7 bases at V and 0 bases at J, with 13 bases between.

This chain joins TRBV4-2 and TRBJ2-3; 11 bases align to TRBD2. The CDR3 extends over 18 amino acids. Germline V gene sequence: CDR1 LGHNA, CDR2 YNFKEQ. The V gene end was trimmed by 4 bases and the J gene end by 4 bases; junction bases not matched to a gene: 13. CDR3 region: CASSPLLAGGLGADTQYF. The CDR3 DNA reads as TGTGCCAGCAGCCCTCTCCTAGCGGGGGGCCTAGGAGCAGATACGCAGTATTTT.

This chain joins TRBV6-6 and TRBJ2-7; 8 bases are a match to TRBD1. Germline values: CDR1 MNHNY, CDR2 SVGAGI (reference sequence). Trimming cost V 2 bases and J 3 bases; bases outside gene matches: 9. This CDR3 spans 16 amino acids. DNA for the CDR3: TGTGCCAGCAGTTACGGACCGACAGGGGCCCGCTACGAGCAGTACTTC. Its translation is CASSYGPTGARYEQYF.

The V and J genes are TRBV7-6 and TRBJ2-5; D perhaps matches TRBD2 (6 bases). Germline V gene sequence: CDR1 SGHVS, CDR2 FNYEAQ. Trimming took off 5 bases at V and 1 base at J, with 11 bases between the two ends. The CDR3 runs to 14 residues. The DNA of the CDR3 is TGTGCCAGCAGCGCCGGGACTCTCCAAGAGACCCAGTACTTC. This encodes CASSAGTLQETQYF.

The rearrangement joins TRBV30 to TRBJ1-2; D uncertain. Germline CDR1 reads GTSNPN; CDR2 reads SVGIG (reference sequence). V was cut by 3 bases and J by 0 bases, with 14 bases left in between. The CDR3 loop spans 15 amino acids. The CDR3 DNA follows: TGTGCCTGGAGCGCAGGACTCACGACTAACTATGGCTACACCTTC. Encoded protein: CAWSAGLTTNYGYTF. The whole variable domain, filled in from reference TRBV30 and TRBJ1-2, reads SQTIHQWPATLVQPVGSPLSLECTVEGTSNPNLYWYRQAAGRGLQLLFYSVGIGQISSEVPQNLSASRPQDRQFILSSKKLLLSDSGFYLCAWSAGLTTNYGYTFGSGTRLTVV.

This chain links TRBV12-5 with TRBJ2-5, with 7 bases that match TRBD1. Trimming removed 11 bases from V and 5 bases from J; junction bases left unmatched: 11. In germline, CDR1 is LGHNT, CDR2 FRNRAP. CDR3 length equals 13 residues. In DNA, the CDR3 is TGTGCTGCTATTCGACAGGGAGAGGAGACCCAGTACTTC. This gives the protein CAAIRQGEETQYF.

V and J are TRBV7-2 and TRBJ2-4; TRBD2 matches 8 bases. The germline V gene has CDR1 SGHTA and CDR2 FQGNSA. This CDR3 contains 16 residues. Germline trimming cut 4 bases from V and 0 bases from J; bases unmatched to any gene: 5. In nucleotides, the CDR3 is TGTGCCAGCAGCTATATAGCGGGATCAGCCAAAAACATTCAGTACTTC. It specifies CASSYIAGSAKNIQYF.

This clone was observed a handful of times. CDR3 sequence reads: CASSKTGAQTDTQYF. The CDR3 nucleotides read TGTGCCAGCTCAAAGACAGGAGCCCAAACAGATACGCAGTATTTT. The chain recombines TRBV18 with TRBJ2-3; tentative D call: TRBD1 (6 bases). This CDR3 contains 15 residues. Trimming shortened V by 5 bases and J by 3 bases, and 15 bases separated the two germline ends. Germline V gene data show CDR1 as KGHSH and CDR2 as LQKENI.

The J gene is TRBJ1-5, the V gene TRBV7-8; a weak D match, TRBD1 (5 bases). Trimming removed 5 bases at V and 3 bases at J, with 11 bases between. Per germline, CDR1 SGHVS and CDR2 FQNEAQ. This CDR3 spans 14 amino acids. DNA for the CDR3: TGTGCCAGCAGCCCGCAGGGTCTCAATCAGCCCCAGCATTTT. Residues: CASSPQGLNQPQHF. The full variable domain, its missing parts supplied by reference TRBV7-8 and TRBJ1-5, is GAGVSQSPRYKVAKRGQDVALRCDPISGHVSLFWYQQALGQGPEFLTYFQNEAQLDKSGLPSDRFFAERPEGSVSTLKIQRTQQEDSAVYLCASSPQGLNQPQHFGDGTRLSIL.

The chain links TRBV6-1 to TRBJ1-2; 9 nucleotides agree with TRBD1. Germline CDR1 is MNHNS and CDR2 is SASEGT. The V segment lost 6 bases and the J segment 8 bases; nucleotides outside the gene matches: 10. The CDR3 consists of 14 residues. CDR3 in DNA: TGTGCCAGCAGAAACAGGGGGCGAACGGAGGGCTACACCTTC. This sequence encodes CASRNRGRTEGYTF.

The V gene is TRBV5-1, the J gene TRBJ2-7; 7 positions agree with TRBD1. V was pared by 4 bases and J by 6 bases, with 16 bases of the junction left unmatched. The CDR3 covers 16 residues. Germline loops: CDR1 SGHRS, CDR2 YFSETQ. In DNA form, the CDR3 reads TGCGCCAGCAGCCTAGGAAGACAGGGATGGAGCTCCGAGCAGTACTTC. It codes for CASSLGRQGWSSEQYF.